The 10 T cell receptor beta chains below were found in one sample sequenced in a study of blood T cell repertoires in COVID-19. Repertoires were generated with immunoSEQ multiplex PCR, while TCRdb's copy carries only in-frame clones and drops some. The table has under 130,000 clones, approximately 85% seen once; the top ten hold around 2%. Sample: peripheral blood. These receptors originate from a human donor in a cohort sampled during active COVID-19.

The chain recombines TRBV3-1 (or the pseudogene TRBV3-2) with TRBJ2-7; D unresolved. The germline V and J ends were trimmed by 0 bases and 6 bases, with 12 bases remaining between them. The CDR3 has 14 residues. Germline V CDR1 and CDR2: LGHDT, YNNKEL (reference sequence). CDR3 region: CASSQDRSAREQYF. In nucleotides, the CDR3 is TGTGCCAGCAGCCAAGACCGAAGCGCGCGCGAGCAGTACTTC.

The rearrangement joins TRBV5-1 to TRBJ2-1; TRBD1 is a possible D gene (5 bases). The CDR3 runs 13 residues. Trimming left V 3 bases short and J 8 bases short, with 12 bases between. The germline V gene encodes CDR1 SGHRS and CDR2 YFSETQ. The CDR3 loop is CASSSGQGDEQFF. The DNA of the CDR3 is TGCGCCAGCAGCTCGGGCCAAGGGGATGAGCAGTTCTTC.

The chain has TRBV12-3 or TRBV12-4 and TRBJ2-5; tentatively, D is TRBD2 (5 bases). The CDR3 extends over 13 amino acids. Trimming removed 8 bases at V and 5 bases at J, with 15 bases between. The CDR3, as DNA: TGTGCCAGCTCGATGGCCGGGGTGGAGACCCAGTACTTC. It is translated as CASSMAGVETQYF.

This clone showed up just once. This chain links TRBV9 with TRBJ2-2; D perhaps matches TRBD2 (6 bases). The CDR3 is 15 amino acids. Per the germline V gene, CDR1 is SGDLS and CDR2 is YYNGEE. V lost 1 base, J lost 5 bases, and 12 bases lay in between. The CDR3 is CASSVRTAGTGELFF. The CDR3 DNA reads TGTGCCAGCAGCGTAAGGACTGCGGGGACCGGGGAGCTGTTTTTT.

This clone was found once. J is TRBJ2-7 and V is TRBV19; 7 nucleotides match TRBD1. V was pared by 6 bases and J by 0 bases, with 8 bases of the junction left unmatched. The CDR3 length is 15 residues. CDR1 is LNHDA and CDR2 is SQIVND in the germline V gene (reference sequence). CDR3 protein: CASRPGDSHSYEQYF. CDR3 DNA: TGTGCCAGTAGACCCGGGGACAGCCACTCCTACGAGCAGTACTTC.

This chain uses TRBV3-1 (or the pseudogene TRBV3-2) with TRBJ1-1, with D unclear. In germline, CDR1 is LGHDT, CDR2 YNNKEL (reference sequence). This CDR3 comprises 15 residues. The V end lost 6 bases, the J end lost 0 bases, and 14 bases lay between the germline ends. CDR3: CASSPTGLVNTEAFF. The CDR3 DNA reads TGTGCCAGCAGTCCCACGGGTCTAGTGAACACTGAAGCTTTCTTT.

The chain recombines TRBV29-1 with TRBJ1-1, with D possibly being TRBD1 (5 bases). Germline V gene sequence: CDR1 SQVTM, CDR2 ANQGSEA. The CDR3 has 11 residues. V was pared by 4 bases and J by 4 bases, with 7 bases between. CDR3 DNA: TGCAGCGTTGCCAGGGCCACTGAAGCTTTCTTT. Protein: CSVARATEAFF.

The chain employs TRBV2 and TRBJ2-7, with D possibly being TRBD2 (6 bases). In germline, CDR1 is SNHLY, CDR2 FYNNEI. V dropped 6 bases and J dropped 6 bases, with 15 bases sitting between them. The CDR3 has 13 residues. The CDR3 region has the DNA TGTGCCAGCAGGGAGGGGCGGTTGGGCGAGCAGTACTTC. Protein: CASREGRLGEQYF.

The rearrangement links TRBV18 to TRBJ1-1; 7 nucleotides agree with TRBD1. This CDR3 contains 16 residues. Germline V gene lookup returns CDR1 KGHSH and CDR2 LQKENI. Unmatched junction bases numbered 8, after V lost 4 bases and J lost 0 bases. DNA of the CDR3: TGTGCCAGCTCACTTACTATCGACAGGGTGAACACTGAAGCTTTCTTT. Its translation is CASSLTIDRVNTEAFF.

The chain joins TRBV19 to TRBJ2-7; 13 bases are shared with TRBD2. Trimming took 5 bases from V and 2 from J; bases not matched to a gene: 6. Looked up from germline, CDR1 is LNHDA and CDR2 is SQIVND (reference sequence). The CDR3 runs 16 residues. The CDR3 loop reads CASSVGTSGKAYEQYF. In nucleotides, the CDR3 is TGTGCCAGTAGTGTCGGGACTAGCGGGAAGGCCTACGAGCAGTACTTC.